These T cell receptor beta chains were read from a single sample in a study of cytomegalovirus exposure and HLA in healthy donors. The assay was immunoSEQ multiplex PCR, and TCRdb's table has in-frame clones only and misses some. The sample carries some 250,000 clones, roughly 82% recorded once. Specimen: PBMCs. The receptor set was obtained from a woman in her 40s in good health and CMV-seropositive. The CDR3 runs from the conserved cysteine through the conserved F or W.

v_gene: TRBV21-1
j_gene: TRBJ1-1
CDR3aa: CASSKTPRVRDHLVPEAFF

v_gene: TRBV19
j_gene: TRBJ2-7
CDR3aa: CASSDGTLHLYEQYF

v_gene: TRBV19
j_gene: TRBJ1-2
CDR3aa: CASSIVRGNYGYTF

v_gene: TRBV19
j_gene: TRBJ2-2
CDR3aa: CASSPGTPGTGELFF

v_gene: TRBV7-6
j_gene: TRBJ2-1
CDR3aa: CASSLQAEQFF

v_gene: TRBV2
j_gene: NA
CDR3aa: CASINEYEQYF

v_gene: TRBV7-3
j_gene: TRBJ2-1
CDR3aa: CASSPDSGNSYNEQFF

v_gene: TRBV19
j_gene: TRBJ2-6
CDR3aa: CASSTVFGANVLTF

v_gene: TRBV6-5
j_gene: TRBJ2-7
CDR3aa: CASSYPRTSGDYEQYF

v_gene: TRBV4-3
j_gene: TRBJ2-1
CDR3aa: CASSRAGGHTGHEQFF

v_gene: TRBV30
j_gene: TRBJ1-2
CDR3aa: CAWSPDRGTF

v_gene: TRBV5-8
j_gene: TRBJ2-7
CDR3aa: CASSFDRGTSYEQYF

v_gene: TRBV30
j_gene: TRBJ1-2
CDR3aa: CAWSGIRGYGYTF

v_gene: TRBV30
j_gene: TRBJ1-1
CDR3aa: CAWSVERAWGAEAFF

v_gene: TRBV7-2
j_gene: TRBJ1-5
CDR3aa: CASSLGRLNQPQHF

v_gene: TRBV6-5
j_gene: TRBJ1-2
CDR3aa: CASSSDRIIYGYTF

v_gene: TRBV7-2
j_gene: TRBJ2-7
CDR3aa: CASSLVGDEAYEQYF

v_gene: TRBV1
j_gene: TRBJ2-7
CDR3aa: CTSSQSQRGLRDEQYF

v_gene: TRBV11-1
j_gene: TRBJ1-3
CDR3aa: CASSGTGGTSGNTIYF

v_gene: TRBV5-4
j_gene: TRBJ1-1
CDR3aa: CASSPPEADRGVYAFF

v_gene: TRBV11-2
j_gene: TRBJ2-2
CDR3aa: CASSSGQGARTGELFF

v_gene: TRBV27
j_gene: TRBJ2-5
CDR3aa: CASSDGGTGGYEETQYF

v_gene: TRBV2
j_gene: TRBJ1-1
CDR3aa: CASNLRVNTEAFF

v_gene: TRBV19
j_gene: TRBJ1-1
CDR3aa: CATKPRGTDQNTEAFF

v_gene: TRBV5-6
j_gene: TRBJ2-2
CDR3aa: CASRSGGTAMNTGELFF

v_gene: TRBV19
j_gene: TRBJ1-6
CDR3aa: CASTDRTGTNYNSPLHF

v_gene: TRBV30
j_gene: TRBJ2-3
CDR3aa: CAWSLPTGTQYF

v_gene: TRBV29-1
j_gene: TRBJ2-2
CDR3aa: CSVKGLDINGELFF

v_gene: TRBV27
j_gene: TRBJ2-5
CDR3aa: CAGTAIQETQYF

v_gene: TRBV7-9
j_gene: TRBJ2-5
CDR3aa: CSSSSTGSETQYF

v_gene: TRBV19
j_gene: TRBJ2-7
CDR3aa: CASSLQGRSYEQYF

v_gene: TRBV18
j_gene: TRBJ1-1
CDR3aa: CASSSGHRNTEAFF

v_gene: TRBV2
j_gene: TRBJ2-5
CDR3aa: CASSPPGGGGTQYF

v_gene: TRBV30
j_gene: TRBJ1-3
CDR3aa: CAWSSGTGNTIYF

v_gene: TRBV18
j_gene: TRBJ1-2
CDR3aa: CASSPFSSNYGYTF

v_gene: TRBV2
j_gene: TRBJ1-1
CDR3aa: CASERYTEAFF

v_gene: TRBV5-6
j_gene: TRBJ1-4
CDR3aa: CASSLYRDAGTGDEKLFF

v_gene: TRBV6-5
j_gene: TRBJ1-2
CDR3aa: CASSTRDYGYTF

v_gene: TRBV5-1
j_gene: TRBJ2-1
CDR3aa: CASSPGGEDEQFF

v_gene: TRBV6-1
j_gene: TRBJ1-2
CDR3aa: CASKLSSNYGYTF

v_gene: TRBV30
j_gene: TRBJ2-1
CDR3aa: CAWSAGLAGIYEQFF

v_gene: TRBV11-2
j_gene: TRBJ1-2
CDR3aa: CASSLFGDGYTF

v_gene: TRBV11-2
j_gene: TRBJ1-2
CDR3aa: CASSAPGGSSYGYTF